The rows below give T cell receptor beta chains drawn from one sample of a study of blood T cell repertoires in COVID-19. Method: immunoSEQ multiplex PCR; TCRdb's copy keeps in-frame clones and lacks some. The sample has around 250,000 clones; around four fifths are singletons. What was sequenced was peripheral blood. The receptors derive from a middle-aged man with active or convalescent COVID-19. Both conserved end residues are part of each CDR3. The order of the fields is V gene, J gene, CDR3 protein.

v_call: TRBV27; j_call: TRBJ2-2; cdr3_aa: CASSLLMAGTGELFF
v_call: TRBV25-1; j_call: TRBJ1-2; cdr3_aa: CASSSQGAVYGYTF
v_call: TRBV19; j_call: TRBJ2-1; cdr3_aa: CASSSNPTSAYEQFF
v_call: TRBV7-2; j_call: TRBJ2-3; cdr3_aa: CASSPQRTSVDTQYF
v_call: TRBV19; j_call: TRBJ1-5; cdr3_aa: CASSIEGRVFDNQPQHF
v_call: TRBV6-1; j_call: TRBJ1-5; cdr3_aa: CASSVNSQNFYQPQHF
v_call: TRBV12-3/TRBV12-4; j_call: TRBJ2-1; cdr3_aa: CASRSGLASQFF
v_call: TRBV5-6; j_call: TRBJ2-1; cdr3_aa: CASSKGTSGSWVEQFF
v_call: TRBV30; j_call: TRBJ1-6; cdr3_aa: CAWGGGLGSPLHF
v_call: TRBV29-1; j_call: TRBJ1-1; cdr3_aa: CSVVKAGNTEAFF
v_call: TRBV5-1; j_call: TRBJ2-7; cdr3_aa: CASLEPGVGEQYF
v_call: TRBV30; j_call: TRBJ1-2; cdr3_aa: CAWSAGGIDGYTF
v_call: TRBV30; j_call: TRBJ2-2; cdr3_aa: CAWSGKSGGAARAGELFF
v_call: TRBV4-1; j_call: TRBJ1-2; cdr3_aa: CASSQDLRGTGSGYTF
v_call: TRBV16; j_call: TRBJ2-1; cdr3_aa: CASTRGPGNEQFF
v_call: TRBV30; j_call: TRBJ1-2; cdr3_aa: CAWGDRPSTF
v_call: TRBV6-6; j_call: TRBJ1-5; cdr3_aa: CASSYAEGNQPQHF
v_call: TRBV24-1; j_call: TRBJ2-3; cdr3_aa: CATSDLNRESADTQYF
v_call: TRBV19; j_call: TRBJ2-1; cdr3_aa: CASRDPIIQGRVAGGNNEQFF
v_call: TRBV7-9; j_call: TRBJ2-1; cdr3_aa: CASSSYQQGDNEQFF
v_call: TRBV4-1; j_call: TRBJ2-1; cdr3_aa: CASTPRGREDYNEQFF
v_call: TRBV24-1; j_call: TRBJ1-2; cdr3_aa: CATIGVSGYTF
v_call: TRBV6-6; j_call: TRBJ2-1; cdr3_aa: CASSARTGNEQFF
v_call: TRBV10-2; j_call: TRBJ1-1; cdr3_aa: CASSGGRAGTEAFF
v_call: TRBV7-2; j_call: TRBJ2-7; cdr3_aa: CASSRQIYEQYF
v_call: TRBV18; j_call: TRBJ2-7; cdr3_aa: CASSPLPGQGSYEQYF
v_call: TRBV7-9; j_call: TRBJ1-2; cdr3_aa: CASSRQYGYTF
v_call: TRBV19; j_call: TRBJ2-1; cdr3_aa: CASSIDGTSGNEQFF